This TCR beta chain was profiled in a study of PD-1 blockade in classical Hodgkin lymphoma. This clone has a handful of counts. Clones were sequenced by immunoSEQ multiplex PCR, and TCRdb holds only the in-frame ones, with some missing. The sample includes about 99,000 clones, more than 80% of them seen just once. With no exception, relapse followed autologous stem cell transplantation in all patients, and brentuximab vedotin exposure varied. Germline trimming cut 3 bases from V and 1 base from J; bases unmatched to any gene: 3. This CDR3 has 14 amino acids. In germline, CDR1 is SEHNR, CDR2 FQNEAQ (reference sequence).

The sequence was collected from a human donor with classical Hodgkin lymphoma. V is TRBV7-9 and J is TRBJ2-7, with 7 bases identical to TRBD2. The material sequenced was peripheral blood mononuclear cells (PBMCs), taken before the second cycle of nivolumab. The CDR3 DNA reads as TGTGCCAGCAGCTTTCTAGCGGAGTCCTACGAGCAGTACTTC. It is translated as CASSFLAESYEQYF.